These 20 T cell receptor beta chains share one sample of origin, sequenced in a study of shared clonotypes between healthy human individuals. Terminally differentiated effector memory CD45RA+ cells were excluded from the naive CD8 cells, which were CD45RO-negative and positively selected for CCR7. Profiling relied on immunoSEQ multiplex PCR, and the TCRdb table lists in-frame clones only, not all of them. The table has nearly 2 million clones, about 95% seen once. Sequencing was performed on naive CD8+ T cells sorted from blood. These receptors were obtained from a man younger than 35 in good health.

This clone was seen a single time. CDR3 sequence reads: CASSDLAGGFTDTQYF. CDR3 bases: TGCGCCAGCAGCGACTTAGCGGGGGGATTCACAGATACGCAGTATTTT. This sequence joins TRBV5-1 and TRBJ2-3; 10 bases line up with TRBD2. CDR1 and CDR2 (germline): SGHRS, YFSETQ. The CDR3 has 16 amino acids. V shed 4 bases, J shed 2 bases, and the junction held 7 bases outside the gene matches.

The rearrangement joins TRBV6-1 to TRBJ1-5; 10 nucleotides align to TRBD1. CDR1 and CDR2 (germline): MNHNS, SASEGT. The CDR3 totals 14 residues. The ends lost 6 bases at V and 7 bases at J; junction bases unmatched: 6. The CDR3 nucleotides read TGTGCCAGCAGCGGACAGGGGGTTGGGCAGCCCCAGCATTTT. Translated: CASSGQGVGQPQHF.

The chain couples TRBV4-3 to TRBJ1-4, with D maybe TRBD1 (5 bases). Germline CDR1 is LGHNA and CDR2 is YSLEER. The CDR3 sequence is 15 residues long. The V end lost 0 bases, the J end lost 5 bases, and 10 bases lay between the germline ends. CDR3 sequence reads: CASSQDSQGNEKLFF. In DNA, the CDR3 is TGCGCCAGCAGCCAAGATTCCCAGGGAAATGAAAAACTGTTTTTT.

The rearrangement joins TRBV9 to TRBJ2-7; the D is unclear. The CDR3 consists of 13 residues. Germline CDR1 SGDLS, CDR2 YYNGEE. Trimming took 0 bases from V and 5 from J, leaving 9 bases between them. The CDR3 bases are TGTGCCAGCAGCGTAGGATCTGTAGACGAGCAGTACTTC. It codes for CASSVGSVDEQYF.

Note on this clone: Other DNA sequences in this specimen translate into the identical CDR3. The genes are TRBV5-4 and TRBJ1-2, with 7 positions matching TRBD1. This CDR3 spans 14 amino acids. V was clipped by 4 bases and J by 3 bases; unmatched bases: 6. Germline loops: CDR1 SGHNT, CDR2 YYREEE (reference sequence). The CDR3: CASSLEGAYYGYTF. CDR3 nucleotide sequence: TGTGCCAGCAGCCTTGAGGGGGCCTACTATGGCTACACCTTC.

The rearrangement uses TRBV19 and TRBJ1-5; no firm D call. This CDR3 region has 13 residues. Germline values: CDR1 LNHDA, CDR2 SQIVND (reference sequence). Trimming stripped 3 bases from V and 3 bases from J, with 6 bases between. This CDR3 reads CASSIWFNQPQHF. CDR3 in DNA: TGTGCCAGTAGTATTTGGTTCAATCAGCCCCAGCATTTT.

The chain is built from TRBV20-1 and TRBJ1-1, with 8 bases that match TRBD1. V shed 5 bases, J shed 6 bases, and the junction held 2 bases outside the gene matches. This CDR3 is built from 11 residues. CDR1 and CDR2 from the germline V gene are DFQATT and SNEGSKA (reference sequence). DNA for the CDR3: TGCAGTGCTTCACAGGGGGCTGAAGCTTTCTTT. Amino acid sequence: CSASQGAEAFF.

The chain carries TRBV11-2 and TRBJ2-5; 7 nucleotides align to TRBD2. V shed 4 bases, J shed 1 base, and the junction held 15 bases outside the gene matches. Germline values: CDR1 SGHAT, CDR2 FQNNGV. CDR3 length: 18 amino acids. CDR3 sequence reads: CASSSGTSGADSQETQYF. The CDR3 DNA sequence: TGTGCCAGCAGCTCCGGGACGAGCGGGGCTGACTCCCAAGAGACCCAGTACTTC.

The V and J genes are TRBV29-1 and TRBJ1-1, with D uncertain. This CDR3 spans 12 amino acids. Germline lookup yields CDR1 SQVTM and CDR2 ANQGSEA. Trimming left V 3 bases short and J 1 base short, with 6 bases between. Written as DNA, the CDR3 is TGCAGCGTTGATGGACGGAACACTGAAGCTTTCTTT. This codes for CSVDGRNTEAFF.

V and J are TRBV2 and TRBJ2-3, with TRBD2 matching over 7 bases. This CDR3 contains 16 residues. Germline lookup yields CDR1 SNHLY and CDR2 FYNNEI. The V segment lost 4 bases and the J segment 4 bases; nucleotides outside the gene matches: 11. CDR3 in amino acids: CASSAWGGGSADTQYF. CDR3 coding DNA: TGTGCCAGCAGTGCGTGGGGAGGCGGGAGCGCAGATACGCAGTATTTT. The whole variable domain, filled in from reference TRBV2 and TRBJ2-3, reads EPEVTQTPSHQVTQMGQEVILRCVPISNHLYFYWYRQILGQKVEFLVSFYNNEISEKSEIFDDQFSVERPDGSNFTLKIRSTKLEDSAMYFCASSAWGGGSADTQYFGPGTRLTVL.

For the CDR3, the DNA is TGTGCCAGCAGCTTTGGACAGGTCGAAGCTTTCTTT. It specifies CASSFGQVEAFF. The V and J genes are TRBV5-6 and TRBJ1-1, with TRBD1 matching 7 bases. V gave up 2 bases and J gave up 8 bases; unmatched junction bases: 3. The CDR3 is 12 amino acids. CDR1 SGHDT and CDR2 YYEEEE come from the germline V gene.

The rearrangement uses TRBV7-9 and TRBJ2-3, with TRBD2 matching over 10 bases. CDR1 and CDR2 from the germline V gene are SEHNR and FQNEAQ (reference sequence). The length of the CDR3 is 18 residues. Germline trimming cut 4 bases from V and 8 bases from J; bases unmatched to any gene: 18. The CDR3 protein is CASSSLAGEGEWAVTQYF. In DNA form, the CDR3 reads TGTGCCAGCAGCTCTCTAGCGGGAGAGGGGGAATGGGCGGTTACGCAGTATTTT. The full variable domain, in which reference TRBV7-9 and TRBJ2-3 provide the parts outside the CDR3, is DTGVSQNPRHKITKRGQNVTFRCDPISEHNRLYWYRQTLGQGPEFLTYFQNEAQLEKSRLLSDRFSAERPKGSFSTLEIQRTEQGDSAMYLCASSSLAGEGEWAVTQYFGPGTRLTVL.

The CDR3 loop reads CASSFGEGSPLHF. CDR3 coding DNA: TGTGCCAGCAGCTTTGGCGAAGGATCACCCCTCCACTTT. The chain carries TRBV5-6 and TRBJ1-6; no definite D call. The CDR3 is 13 amino acids. Germline V gives CDR1 SGHDT, CDR2 YYEEEE. The germline V and J ends were trimmed by 2 bases and 10 bases, with 10 bases remaining between them.

To note about this clone: Relative to the germline gene, one junction end is altered; a read error may explain this. V and J are TRBV25-1 and TRBJ2-1; D is perhaps TRBD2 (5 bases). Germline CDR1 MGHDK, CDR2 SYGVNS. The CDR3 extends over 15 amino acids. CDR3 region: CASSELEGTYNEQFF. CDR3 nucleotides: TGTGCCAGCAGCGAATTAGAGGGCACCTACAATGAGCAGTTCTTC.

This clone has a single count. The V gene is TRBV12-5, the J gene TRBJ1-2; perhaps TRBD1 as D (5 bases). The CDR3 extends over 12 amino acids. Germline-derived CDR1 and CDR2 are LGHNT and FRNRAP. The V gene lost 6 bases and the J gene lost 4 bases, with 9 bases spanning the gap. The CDR3 DNA is TGTGCTAGTGGCGACAGCTTCTATGGCTACACCTTC. Its protein product is CASGDSFYGYTF.

The chain combines TRBV10-3 with TRBJ2-3, with 12 nucleotides matching TRBD2. With 5 bases clipped from V and 0 bases from J, the junction kept 6 bases outside the gene matches. Germline V lookup: CDR1 ENHRY, CDR2 SYGVKD. The CDR3 is 17 amino acids. The CDR3 sequence: CAISPIGTSGSTDTQYF. The CDR3 coding sequence is TGTGCCATCAGTCCCATAGGGACTAGCGGGAGCACAGATACGCAGTATTTT.

The V gene is TRBV7-2, the J gene TRBJ2-1; D is ambiguous. Trimming left V 3 bases short and J 14 bases short, with 2 bases between. CDR1 SGHTA and CDR2 FQGNSA come from the germline V gene. The length of the CDR3 is 8 residues. CDR3 sequence reads: CASSLEFF. The CDR3 nucleotides read TGTGCCAGCAGCTTGGAGTTCTTC. Full variable domain (rest looked up from reference TRBV7-2 and TRBJ2-1): GAGVSQSPSNKVTEKGKDVELRCDPISGHTALYWYRQSLGQGLEFLIYFQGNSAPDKSGLPSDRFSAERTGGSVSTLTIQRTQQEDSAVYLCASSLEFFGPGTRLTVL.

The chain carries TRBV10-1 and TRBJ2-1; possibly TRBD2 for D (5 bases). Germline V gives CDR1 WNHNN, CDR2 SYGVQD (reference sequence). The CDR3 sequence is 16 residues long. V was cut by 3 bases and J by 0 bases, with 12 bases left in between. CDR3 amino acids: CASSETGYSSYNEQFF. The CDR3 DNA reads TGCGCCAGCAGTGAAACGGGGTACAGCTCCTACAATGAGCAGTTCTTC.

The chain joins TRBV2 to TRBJ2-7; TRBD1 matches at 7 bases. The ends lost 10 bases at V and 2 bases at J; junction bases unmatched: 5. The CDR3 contains 12 residues. Germline loops: CDR1 SNHLY, CDR2 FYNNEI. The CDR3: CANRDSPYEQYF. The CDR3 coding sequence is TGTGCCAACCGGGACAGCCCCTACGAGCAGTACTTC.

J is TRBJ1-4 and V is TRBV25-1; a weak D match, TRBD1 (5 bases). Germline V gives CDR1 MGHDK, CDR2 SYGVNS. This CDR3 contains 16 residues. V lost 0 bases, J lost 8 bases, and 16 bases lay in between. The CDR3 DNA reads TGTGCCAGCAGTGAATATCTCGGGACGGAACGGGAAAAACTGTTTTTT. Its translation is CASSEYLGTEREKLFF.